The 31 T cell receptor beta chains reported below all come from one sample, sequenced in a study of blood T cells in healthy people across ages. PCR was performed a second time for 7 to 11 cycles using a sample-barcoded 5' primer and a J-beta primer mix. TCRdb ran MiXCR on the 5' RACE reads and lists one entry per CDR3 protein. The data show some 1.7 million distinct CDR3 sequences, with about 30% seen just once and 6.5% to 8.5% held by the top ten. Sequencing used blood. Receptors were obtained from a woman younger than 45 in good health.

This clonotype was counted at least ten times. The chain joins TRBV25-1 to TRBJ1-2; D not resolved. V was cut by 5 bases and J by 1 base, with 11 bases left in between. CDR1 and CDR2 (germline): MGHDK, SYGVNS. This CDR3 region has 14 residues. For the CDR3, the DNA is TGTGCCAGCAGTCCCCACACTTATAACTATGGCTACACCTTC. Amino acids: CASSPHTYNYGYTF.

This clonotype was found a few times. The rearrangement joins TRBV5-1 to TRBJ2-1, with TRBD1 as a possible D gene (6 bases). The length of the CDR3 is 16 residues. V lost 4 bases to trimming and J lost 0 bases, with 14 bases between them. CDR1 is SGHRS and CDR2 is YFSETQ in the germline V gene. Written as DNA, the CDR3 is TGCGCCAGCAGCCCCCAGGGGCTAAGCTCCTACAATGAGCAGTTCTTC. Translation gives CASSPQGLSSYNEQFF.

The chain links TRBV25-1 to TRBJ1-2, with a weak D call TRBD1 (5 bases). The CDR3 is made up of 15 amino acids. Germline V gene sequence: CDR1 MGHDK, CDR2 SYGVNS. V lost 0 bases and J 4 bases, leaving 12 bases between the germline ends. The DNA of the CDR3 is TGTGCCAGCAGTGAATATAGGGGAGGGCCCTATGGCTACACCTTC. This encodes CASSEYRGGPYGYTF.

This clonotype showed up just a few times. The J gene is TRBJ2-3, the V gene TRBV7-2, with D possibly being TRBD1 or TRBD2 (6 bases each). CDR1 and CDR2 from the germline V gene are SGHTA and FQGNSA. The V gene lost 8 bases and the J gene lost 3 bases, with 12 bases spanning the gap. The length of the CDR3 is 13 residues. CDR3 protein: CASLQGRTDTQYF. The CDR3, as DNA: TGTGCCAGCCTCCAGGGGAGGACAGATACGCAGTATTTT. The full variable domain, its missing parts supplied by reference TRBV7-2 and TRBJ2-3, is GAGVSQSPSNKVTEKGKDVELRCDPISGHTALYWYRQSLGQGLEFLIYFQGNSAPDKSGLPSDRFSAERTGGSVSTLTIQRTQQEDSAVYLCASLQGRTDTQYFGPGTRLTVL.

This sequence joins TRBV5-4 and TRBJ2-1, with D tentatively TRBD1 (5 bases). The CDR3 is made up of 14 amino acids. Between the trimmed V and J ends, which lost 3 bases and 4 bases, there was a span of 11 bases. The germline gives CDR1 SGHNT, CDR2 YYREEE (reference sequence). The CDR3 sequence: CASSSQTDYNEQFF. In DNA, the CDR3 is TGTGCCAGCAGCTCCCAGACAGATTACAATGAGCAGTTCTTC.

This clonotype was counted ten times or more. The chain joins TRBV12-3 or TRBV12-4 to TRBJ2-4; 8 bases line up with TRBD2. With 9 bases clipped from V and 5 bases from J, the junction kept 12 bases outside the gene matches. There are 15 residues in the CDR3. CDR3 DNA: TGTGCCAGTTCTACTCGGGGGGGCCGGGAAAACATTCAGTACTTC. This gives the protein CASSTRGGRENIQYF.

This clonotype was seen many times. V is TRBV29-1 and J is TRBJ2-7, with D tentatively TRBD1 (5 bases). The CDR3 sequence is 14 residues long. Trimming took off 3 bases at V and 1 base at J, with 13 bases between the two ends. CDR1 is SQVTM and CDR2 is ANQGSEA in the germline V gene. CDR3 sequence: CSVDVSGQSYEQYF. CDR3 nucleotides: TGCAGCGTTGATGTTTCTGGACAATCCTACGAGCAGTACTTC.

As to this clonotype: Germline is not matched at one junction end, which may reflect a read error. V is TRBV7-9 and J is TRBJ1-4, with 8 positions matching TRBD1. CDR1 SEHNR and CDR2 FQNEAQ come from the germline V gene (reference sequence). The CDR3 extends over 14 amino acids. The chain's CDR3 is CSSSFTGGSEKLFF. Written as DNA, the CDR3 is TGTTCCAGCAGCTTTACAGGGGGATCAGAAAAACTGTTTTTT.

A word on this clonotype: With a much larger clone just one base away, this may be a read error. The chain joins TRBV4-3 to TRBJ2-5, with a possible D match to TRBD2 (6 bases). The DNA end is a closer match to TRBJ2-7, so the J assignment may be wrong. This CDR3 is built from 15 residues. The germline V gene encodes CDR1 LGHNA and CDR2 YSLEER. CDR3 in DNA: TGCGCCAGCAGCCAAAGGTCGAACGGGAGCTCCGAGCAGTACTTC. Translation: CASSQRSNGSSEQYF.

The rearrangement joins TRBV3-1 to TRBJ2-3, with 7 bases identical to TRBD1. J lost 6 bases, V lost 3 bases, and 6 bases had no gene match. CDR1 and CDR2 (germline): LGHDT, YNNKEL (reference sequence). The CDR3 is 14 residues long. The CDR3 DNA reads as TGTGCCAGCAGCCAGGGACAGCCGGGGGATACGCAGTATTTT. Its translation: CASSQGQPGDTQYF.

This rearrangement joins TRBV6-5 to TRBJ2-7; D unclear. The assigned J gene may be wrong: the sequence end matches TRBJ2-5 better. CDR1 is MNHEY, CDR2 SVGAGI, per germline. The CDR3 extends over 15 amino acids. The CDR3 nucleotides read TGTGCCAGCAGTTATGTTGGACGGACCGGAGAGACCCAGTACTTC. This encodes CASSYVGRTGETQYF.

The chain links TRBV6-5 to TRBJ2-2; D not resolved. This CDR3 region has 11 residues. V lost 9 bases, J lost 3 bases, and 5 bases lay in between. CDR1 and CDR2 from the germline V gene are MNHEY and SVGAGI. The CDR3 sequence: CARSYTGELFF. CDR3 nucleotide sequence: TGTGCCAGATCGTACACCGGGGAGCTGTTTTTT.

The V and J genes are TRBV5-5 and TRBJ1-2, with unresolved D. The ends were cut back, 1 base at V and 8 bases at J, with 18 bases in the middle. The CDR3 has 15 amino acids. The germline V gene has CDR1 SGHKS and CDR2 YYEKEE (reference sequence). The CDR3 DNA sequence: TGTGCCAGCAGCTTGACTCTCTGGGCCCCAGGCGGCTACACCTTC. This codes for CASSLTLWAPGGYTF.

This rearrangement joins TRBV5-1 to TRBJ1-2; no clear D gene. V was shortened by 3 bases and J by 4 bases, with 10 bases between the two germline ends. This CDR3 contains 13 residues. CDR1 SGHRS and CDR2 YFSETQ come from the germline V gene. CDR3 coding DNA: TGCGCCAGCAGCTCGGCGGATTTCTATGGCTACACCTTC. Its translation is CASSSADFYGYTF.

In this sample, this clonotype turned up many times. The chain couples TRBV5-1 to TRBJ2-3; 8 nucleotides align to TRBD1. CDR3 size: 19 residues. CDR1 is SGHRS and CDR2 is YFSETQ in the germline V gene. V lost 7 bases and J lost 2; bases outside the gene matches: 21. Here the CDR3 reads CASPVIQGDDTVATDTQYF. The CDR3, as DNA: TGCGCCAGCCCAGTCATACAGGGGGACGATACGGTAGCCACAGATACGCAGTATTTT.

There are many counts of this clonotype. The chain combines TRBV7-2 with TRBJ2-5, with 8 nucleotides matching TRBD2. Trimming took 1 base from V and 4 from J; bases not matched to a gene: 14. The CDR3 covers 18 residues. Per the germline V gene, CDR1 is SGHTA and CDR2 is FQGNSA. CDR3 nucleotide sequence: TGTGCCAGCAGCTTAGTATTTGTGGTAGCGGGATCTTCAGAGACCCAGTACTTC. This gives the protein CASSLVFVVAGSSETQYF. The whole variable domain, filled in from reference TRBV7-2 and TRBJ2-5, reads GAGVSQSPSNKVTEKGKDVELRCDPISGHTALYWYRQSLGQGLEFLIYFQGNSAPDKSGLPSDRFSAERTGGSVSTLTIQRTQQEDSAVYLCASSLVFVVAGSSETQYFGPGTRLLVL.

The chain joins TRBV12-3 or TRBV12-4 to TRBJ2-3; perhaps TRBD2 as D (6 bases). The CDR3 runs 16 residues. The V end was cut by 2 bases, the J end by 1 base, with 13 bases between. CDR3 DNA: TGTGCCAGCAGTTTACATAGCGGAGTGGGCACAGATACGCAGTATTTT. Amino acid sequence: CASSLHSGVGTDTQYF.

On this clonotype: At one of its ends the junction is not consistent with the germline gene, which may arise from a read error. The chain links TRBV7-9 to TRBJ2-4; no clear D. The CDR3 loop spans 13 amino acids. Germline CDR1 SEHNR, CDR2 FQNEAQ (reference sequence). The CDR3 here is CVSSFLDRNIQYF. Written as DNA, the CDR3 is TGTGTCAGCAGCTTTCTGGACCGAAACATTCAGTACTTC.

This clonotype was observed a few times. The chain couples TRBV5-6 to TRBJ2-1, with 10 bases that match TRBD2. Germline trimming cut 2 bases from V and 10 bases from J; bases unmatched to any gene: 9. Looked up from germline, CDR1 is SGHDT and CDR2 is YYEEEE. The CDR3 has 15 residues. The CDR3: CASSLRLAGRGEQFF. CDR3 nucleotide sequence: TGTGCCAGCAGCTTAAGACTAGCGGGCCGGGGGGAGCAGTTCTTC. Full variable domain (rest looked up from reference TRBV5-6 and TRBJ2-1): DAGVTQSPTHLIKTRGQQVTLRCSPKSGHDTVSWYQQALGQGPQFIFQYYEEEERQRGNFPDRFSGHQFPNYSSELNVNALLLGDSALYLCASSLRLAGRGEQFFGPGTRLTVL.

The table lists this clonotype with a few counts. This sequence may be a read error, since a much larger clone differs from it by one base. J is TRBJ2-4 and V is TRBV7-2; no clear D gene. The J call may be mistaken, given a closer DNA end match to TRBJ2-7. CDR3 length equals 12 residues. The germline V gene has CDR1 SGHTA and CDR2 FQGNSA. For the CDR3, the DNA is TGTGCCAACAGCTCTCGAAACTACGAGCAGTACTTC. As protein: CANSSRNYEQYF.

V and J are TRBV7-9 and TRBJ2-3; TRBD2 matches at 12 bases. J was trimmed by 1 base and V by 2 bases; bases with no gene match: 7. Germline V lookup: CDR1 SEHNR, CDR2 FQNEAQ (reference sequence). There are 18 residues in the CDR3. The CDR3 reads CASSLPQLAGGRTDTQYF. Written as DNA, the CDR3 is TGTGCCAGCAGCTTACCCCAACTAGCGGGGGGCCGCACAGATACGCAGTATTTT.

This clonotype was seen at least ten times. The chain couples TRBV4-1 to TRBJ2-3; D gene uncertain. V was cut by 2 bases and J by 3 bases, with 9 bases left in between. The CDR3 runs to 14 residues. In germline, CDR1 is MGHRA, CDR2 YSYEKL. CDR3 protein: CASSQTLGTDTQYF. The CDR3 region has the DNA TGCGCCAGCAGCCAAACCCTAGGAACAGATACGCAGTATTTT.

This clonotype was detected a few times. The rearrangement uses TRBV28 and TRBJ2-5; perhaps TRBD1 as D (6 bases). V gave up 6 bases and J gave up 11 bases, with 22 bases separating them. Germline V gene data show CDR1 as MDHEN and CDR2 as SYDVKM. CDR3 length: 14 amino acids. CDR3 nucleotides: TGTGCCAGCAGGTCAATAGGGACACCGTTGGAGCAGTACTTC. Its protein is CASRSIGTPLEQYF.

This clonotype came up many times. The chain carries TRBV20-1 and TRBJ2-1, with D perhaps TRBD2 (5 bases). CDR3 length: 11 residues. Germline assignment: CDR1 DFQATT and CDR2 SNEGSKA (reference sequence). Deletions cut 3 bases from V and 9 bases from J, with 9 bases between. CDR3 in amino acids: CSASGVGEQFF. Here the CDR3 DNA reads TGCAGTGCTAGCGGGGTGGGTGAGCAGTTCTTC.

The chain is built from TRBV10-2 and TRBJ2-1; 8 bases fit TRBD2. The ends lost 1 base at V and 2 bases at J; junction bases unmatched: 7. The CDR3 spans 17 residues. Germline CDR1 is WSHSY and CDR2 is SAAADI. The CDR3 loop is CASSELSSGSAYNEQFF. DNA of the CDR3: TGCGCCAGCAGTGAGTTGTCTAGCGGGTCCGCCTACAATGAGCAGTTCTTC.

The chain couples TRBV7-2 to TRBJ2-4, with D unclear. This CDR3 spans 15 amino acids. The germline V gene encodes CDR1 SGHTA and CDR2 FQGNSA. V was shortened by 5 bases and J by 5 bases, with 16 bases between the two germline ends. The CDR3 sequence: CASSPQTALQNIQYF. The CDR3 DNA reads TGTGCCAGCAGCCCCCAAACGGCGCTCCAAAACATTCAGTACTTC.

On this clonotype itself: This could be a read error, since a much larger clone is one nucleotide away. The rearrangement uses TRBV3-1 and TRBJ2-7; D tentatively reads TRBD1 or TRBD2 (5 bases each). Trimming stripped 5 bases from V and 3 bases from J, with 14 bases between. The CDR3 spans 14 residues. CDR1 LGHDT and CDR2 YNNKEL come from the germline V gene (reference sequence). This CDR3 reads CASSAGTYFYEQYF. In nucleotides, the CDR3 is TGTGCCAGCAGCGCCGGGACGTACTTCTACGAGCAGTACTTC.

There are a few counts of this clonotype. The chain links TRBV24-1 to TRBJ2-1; unclear D gene. Trimming cost V 3 bases and J 4 bases, with 12 bases left between them. From germline, CDR1 is KGHDR and CDR2 SFDVKD. CDR3 length: 15 residues. CDR3 nucleotide sequence: TGTGCCACCAGTGATAGGATAGCCTCGTACAATGAGCAGTTCTTC. Its protein is CATSDRIASYNEQFF.

The chain links TRBV27 to TRBJ1-2, with a weak D call TRBD1 (6 bases). The V gene lost 6 bases and the J gene lost 7 bases, with 15 bases spanning the gap. Per the germline V gene, CDR1 is MNHEY and CDR2 is SMNVEV (reference sequence). The CDR3 is made up of 13 amino acids. CDR3 loop: CASSPGGLSGYTF. The DNA of the CDR3 is TGTGCCAGCAGCCCCGGGGGGCTAAGTGGCTACACCTTC.

The V call is TRBV7-6, the J call TRBJ2-7, with 7 nucleotides matching TRBD1. The CDR3 consists of 16 residues. The V and J ends lost 1 base and 6 bases, in that order; junction bases with no gene match: 12. Germline lookup yields CDR1 SGHVS and CDR2 FNYEAQ. The CDR3 DNA reads TGTGCCAGCAGCTTAGGGCCTGGGACAGACCCCTTCGAGCAGTACTTC. Translated, it gives CASSLGPGTDPFEQYF.

This clonotype showed up many times. This chain connects TRBV12-3 or TRBV12-4 to TRBJ2-7; 12 bases match TRBD2. Unmatched junction bases numbered 5, after V lost 5 bases and J lost 0 bases. The CDR3 is 16 residues long. Here the CDR3 reads CASSAETSGSSYEQYF. In nucleotides, the CDR3 is TGTGCCAGCAGTGCAGAGACTAGCGGGAGCTCCTACGAGCAGTACTTC.